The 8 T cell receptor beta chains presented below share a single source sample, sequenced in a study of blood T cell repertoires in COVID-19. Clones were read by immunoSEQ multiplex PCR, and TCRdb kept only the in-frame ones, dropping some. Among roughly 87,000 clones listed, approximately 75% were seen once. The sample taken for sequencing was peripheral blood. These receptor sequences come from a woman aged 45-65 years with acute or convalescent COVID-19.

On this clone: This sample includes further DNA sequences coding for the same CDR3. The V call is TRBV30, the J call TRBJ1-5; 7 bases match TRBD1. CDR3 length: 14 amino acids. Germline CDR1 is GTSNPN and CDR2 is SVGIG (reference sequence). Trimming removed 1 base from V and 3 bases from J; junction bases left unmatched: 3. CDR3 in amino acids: CAWSGTGNNQPQHF. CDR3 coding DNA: TGTGCCTGGAGTGGGACAGGTAACAATCAGCCCCAGCATTTT.

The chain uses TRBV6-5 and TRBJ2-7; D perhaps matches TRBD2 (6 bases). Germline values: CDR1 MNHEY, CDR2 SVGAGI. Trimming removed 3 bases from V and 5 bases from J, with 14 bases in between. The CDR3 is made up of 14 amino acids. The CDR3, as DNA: TGTGCCAGCAGTTATACGGGGGTACGGAACGAGCAGTACTTC. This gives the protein CASSYTGVRNEQYF.

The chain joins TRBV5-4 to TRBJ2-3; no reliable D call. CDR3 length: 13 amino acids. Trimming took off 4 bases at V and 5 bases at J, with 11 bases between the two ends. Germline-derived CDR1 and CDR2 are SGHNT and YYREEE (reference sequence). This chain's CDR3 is CASSQTVQDTQYF. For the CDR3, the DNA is TGTGCCAGCAGCCAAACAGTTCAAGATACGCAGTATTTT. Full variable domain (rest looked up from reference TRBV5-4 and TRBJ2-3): ETGVTQSPTHLIKTRGQQVTLRCSSQSGHNTVSWYQQALGQGPQFIFQYYREEENGRGNFPPRFSGLQFPNYSSELNVNALELDDSALYLCASSQTVQDTQYFGPGTRLTVL.

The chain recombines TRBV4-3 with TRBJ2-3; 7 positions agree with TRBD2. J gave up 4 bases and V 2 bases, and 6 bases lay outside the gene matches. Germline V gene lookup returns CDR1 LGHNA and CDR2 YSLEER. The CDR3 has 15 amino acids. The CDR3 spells CASSQLHGGADTQYF. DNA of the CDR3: TGCGCCAGCAGCCAACTCCATGGGGGGGCAGATACGCAGTATTTT.

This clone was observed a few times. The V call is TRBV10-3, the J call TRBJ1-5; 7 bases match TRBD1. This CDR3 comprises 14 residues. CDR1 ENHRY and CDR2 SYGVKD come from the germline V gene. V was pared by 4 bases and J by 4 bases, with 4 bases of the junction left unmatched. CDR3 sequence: CAISGGQLNQPQHF. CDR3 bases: TGTGCCATCAGTGGGGGACAGCTGAATCAGCCCCAGCATTTT.

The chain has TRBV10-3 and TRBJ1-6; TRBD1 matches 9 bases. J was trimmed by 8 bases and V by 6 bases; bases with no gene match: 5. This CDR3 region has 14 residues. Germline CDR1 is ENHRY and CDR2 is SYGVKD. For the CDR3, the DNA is TGTGCCATCAGCGCGGACAGGGGTTATTCACCCCTCCACTTT. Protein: CAISADRGYSPLHF.

CDR3 amino acids: CSVEAGVSYNEQFF. The CDR3 DNA reads as TGCAGCGTTGAAGCAGGGGTCTCCTACAATGAGCAGTTCTTC. The chain couples TRBV29-1 to TRBJ2-1; a weak D match, TRBD1 (6 bases). Deletions cut 1 base from V and 0 bases from J, with 7 bases between. CDR1 is SQVTM, CDR2 ANQGSEA, per germline. This CDR3 comprises 14 residues.

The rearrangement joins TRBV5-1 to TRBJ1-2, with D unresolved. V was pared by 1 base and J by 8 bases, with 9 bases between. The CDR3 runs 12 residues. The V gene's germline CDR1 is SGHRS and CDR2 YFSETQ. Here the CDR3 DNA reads TGCGCCAGCAGCTTGACTGCCTCGGGCTACACCTTC. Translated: CASSLTASGYTF.